Below, one T cell receptor (beta chain) is given with its context. Per the authors' pipeline: Amplifying reference gene primers gave estimates of nucleated cell counts. Sequencing used immunoSEQ multiplex PCR; TCRdb keeps in-frame clones, though not all of them. That table gives V, J and clone size, and the DNA gave D and trimming. The profile shows 100,000 to 150,000 clones, 79% of them singletons. The sample is drawn from a study of blood T cell repertoires in COVID-19. Sequencing was done on a sample of peripheral blood. The TCR comes from a man aged 40-50 years with active or convalescent COVID-19.

The CDR3 loop reads CASSLAEVAVSYNEQFF. CDR3 in DNA: TGTGCCAGCAGCTTAGCGGAGGTAGCGGTCTCCTACAATGAGCAGTTCTTC. This chain connects TRBV7-6 to TRBJ2-1, with D perhaps TRBD2 (6 bases). The CDR3 is 17 residues long. Looked up from germline, CDR1 is SGHVS and CDR2 is FNYEAQ. V lost 0 bases and J lost 0, with 12 bases in between.